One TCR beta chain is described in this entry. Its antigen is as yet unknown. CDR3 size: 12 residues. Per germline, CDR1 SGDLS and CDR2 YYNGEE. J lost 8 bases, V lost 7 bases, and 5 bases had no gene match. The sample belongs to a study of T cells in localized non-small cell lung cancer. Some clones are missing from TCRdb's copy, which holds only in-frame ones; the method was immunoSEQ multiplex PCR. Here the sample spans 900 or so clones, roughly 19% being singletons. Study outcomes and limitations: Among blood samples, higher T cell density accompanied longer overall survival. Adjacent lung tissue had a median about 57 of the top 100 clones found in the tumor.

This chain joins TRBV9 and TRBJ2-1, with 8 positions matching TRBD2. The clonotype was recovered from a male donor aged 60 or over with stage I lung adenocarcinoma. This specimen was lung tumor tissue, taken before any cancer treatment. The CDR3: CASGAGGDEQFF. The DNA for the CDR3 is TGTGCCAGCGGTGCGGGAGGTGATGAGCAGTTCTTC.